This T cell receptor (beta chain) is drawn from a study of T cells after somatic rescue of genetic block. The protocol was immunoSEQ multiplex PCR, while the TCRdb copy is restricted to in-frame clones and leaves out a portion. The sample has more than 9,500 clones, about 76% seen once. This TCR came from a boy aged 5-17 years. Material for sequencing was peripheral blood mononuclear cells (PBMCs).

CDR3 sequence: CASRGTVLVNTEAFF. CDR3 in DNA: TGTGCCAGCAGAGGGACCGTCCTGGTGAACACTGAAGCTTTCTTT. The V gene is TRBV28, the J gene TRBJ1-1, with a possible D match to TRBD1 (5 bases). Per germline, CDR1 MDHEN and CDR2 SYDVKM. The CDR3 extends over 15 amino acids. The ends were cut back, 6 bases at V and 0 bases at J, with 14 bases in the middle. Together with reference TRBV28 and TRBJ1-1, the CDR3 gives the full variable domain: DVKVTQSSRYLVKRTGEKVFLECVQDMDHENMFWYRQDPGLGLRLIYFSYDVKMKEKGDIPEGYSVSREKKERFSLILESASTNQTSMYLCASRGTVLVNTEAFFGQGTRLTVV.